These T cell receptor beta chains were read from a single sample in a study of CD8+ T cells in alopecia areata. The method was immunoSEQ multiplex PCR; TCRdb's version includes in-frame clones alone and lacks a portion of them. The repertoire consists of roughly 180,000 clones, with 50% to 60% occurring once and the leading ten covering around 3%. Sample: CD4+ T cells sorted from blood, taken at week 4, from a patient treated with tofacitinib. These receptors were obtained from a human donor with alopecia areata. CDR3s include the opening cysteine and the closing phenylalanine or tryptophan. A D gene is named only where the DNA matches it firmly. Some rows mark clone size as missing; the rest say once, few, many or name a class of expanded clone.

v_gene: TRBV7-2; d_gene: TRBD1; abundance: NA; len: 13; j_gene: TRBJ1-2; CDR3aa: CASSPQGDYGYTF; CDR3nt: TGTGCCAGCAGCCCGCAGGGGGACTATGGCTACACCTTC
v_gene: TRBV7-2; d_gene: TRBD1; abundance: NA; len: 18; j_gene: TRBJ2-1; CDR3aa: CASSFGTGRSNSYNEQFF; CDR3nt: TGTGCCAGCAGCTTTGGGACAGGGAGGTCTAACTCCTACAATGAGCAGTTCTTC
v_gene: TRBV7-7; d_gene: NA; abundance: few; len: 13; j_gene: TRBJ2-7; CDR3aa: CASSPLMAHEQYF; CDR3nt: TGTGCTAGCAGCCCCTTAATGGCCCACGAGCAGTACTTC
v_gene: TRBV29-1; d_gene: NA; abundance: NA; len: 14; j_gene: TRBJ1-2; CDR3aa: CSVDPRRDLYGYTF; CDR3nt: TGCAGCGTTGATCCCCGCAGGGATCTCTATGGCTACACCTTC
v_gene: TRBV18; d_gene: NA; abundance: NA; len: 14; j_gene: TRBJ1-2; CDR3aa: CASSPPRGSTGYTF; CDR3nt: TGTGCCAGCTCACCACCTCGGGGCTCCACCGGCTACACCTTC
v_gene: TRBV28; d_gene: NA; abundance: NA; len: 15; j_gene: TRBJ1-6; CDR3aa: CASSSGPGANSPLHF; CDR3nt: TGTGCCAGCAGTTCAGGACCCGGGGCTAATTCACCCCTCCACTTT
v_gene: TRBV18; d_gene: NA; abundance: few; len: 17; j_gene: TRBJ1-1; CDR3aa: CASSPWQAGSGDTEAFF; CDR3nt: TGTGCCAGCTCACCTTGGCAGGCAGGGTCGGGAGACACTGAAGCTTTCTTT
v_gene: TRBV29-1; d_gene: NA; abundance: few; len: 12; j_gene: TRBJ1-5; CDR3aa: CSVGSRDQPQHF; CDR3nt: TGCAGCGTTGGGAGCAGGGATCAGCCCCAGCATTTT
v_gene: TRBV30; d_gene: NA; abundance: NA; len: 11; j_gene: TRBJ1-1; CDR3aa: CAWSETGNAFF; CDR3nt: TGTGCCTGGAGTGAAACAGGAAACGCTTTCTTT
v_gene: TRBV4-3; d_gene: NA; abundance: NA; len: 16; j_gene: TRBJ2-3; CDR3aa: CASSQVLVAATDTQYF; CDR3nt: TGCGCCAGCAGCCAAGTTTTAGTAGCGGCCACAGATACGCAGTATTTT
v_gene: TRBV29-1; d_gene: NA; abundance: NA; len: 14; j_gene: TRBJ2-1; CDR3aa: CSVYFNDLYNEQFF; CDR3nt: TGCAGCGTTTATTTCAACGACTTGTACAATGAGCAGTTCTTC
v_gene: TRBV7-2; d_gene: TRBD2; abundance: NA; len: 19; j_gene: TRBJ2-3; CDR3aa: CASSLKGRGSGGITDTQYF; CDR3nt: TGTGCCAGCAGCTTAAAAGGAAGGGGTAGCGGGGGAATAACAGATACGCAGTATTTT
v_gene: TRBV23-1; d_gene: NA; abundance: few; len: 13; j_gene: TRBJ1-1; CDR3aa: CADDLEEWPEAFF; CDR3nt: TGCGCCGATGACTTGGAGGAGTGGCCTGAAGCTTTCTTT
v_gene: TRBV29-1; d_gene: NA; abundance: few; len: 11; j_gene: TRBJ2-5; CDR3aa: CSVSLRETQYF; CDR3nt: TGCAGCGTTTCCCTGAGGGAGACCCAGTACTTC
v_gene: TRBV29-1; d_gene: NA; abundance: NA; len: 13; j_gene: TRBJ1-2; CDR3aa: CSVWSGVNYGYTF; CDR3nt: TGCAGCGTTTGGAGTGGCGTGAACTATGGCTACACCTTC
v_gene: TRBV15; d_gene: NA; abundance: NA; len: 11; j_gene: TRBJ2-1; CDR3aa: CATSSYNEQFF; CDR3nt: TGTGCCACCAGCTCCTACAATGAGCAGTTCTTC
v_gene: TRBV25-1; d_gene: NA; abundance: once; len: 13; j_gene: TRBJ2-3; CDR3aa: CASSSLDPDTQYF; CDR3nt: TGTGCCAGCTCTTCCCTAGATCCAGATACGCAGTATTTT
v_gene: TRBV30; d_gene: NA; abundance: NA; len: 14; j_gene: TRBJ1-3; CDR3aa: CAWRRGRGANTIYF; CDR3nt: TGTGCCTGGAGAAGGGGCAGGGGAGCAAACACCATATATTTT
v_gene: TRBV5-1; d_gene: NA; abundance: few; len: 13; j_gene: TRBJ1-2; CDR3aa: CASSLKGNYGYTF; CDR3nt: TGCGCCAGCAGCTTAAAAGGAAACTATGGCTACACCTTC
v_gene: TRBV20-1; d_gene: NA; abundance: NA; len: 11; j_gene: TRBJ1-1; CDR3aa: CSARLDTEAFF; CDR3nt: TGCAGTGCTCGGTTGGACACTGAAGCTTTCTTT
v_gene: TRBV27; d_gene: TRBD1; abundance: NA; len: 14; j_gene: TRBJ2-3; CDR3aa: CASSQGAPTDTQYF; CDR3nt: TGTGCCAGCAGTCAGGGGGCGCCGACAGATACGCAGTATTTT